A single sample is the source of the 22 T cell receptor beta chains below, sequenced in a study of a mutant IDH1 vaccine in newly diagnosed glioma (dated by TCRdb to the early 2020s). The method behind the library was the immunoSEQ multiplex PCR assay. The source is immuneACCESS, and TCRdb retained only in-frame sequences with V and J called. Part of the clones is not carried over; for the studies checked, unresolved V genes explain less than half of this, and the remainder is unexplained. The sample table holds around 130,000 clones, of which roughly 75% were seen once. The ten largest clonotypes hold 5.5% of the sample. Read against the paper, the sample's time point label means: week 11, during vaccination. Each vaccine dose was 300 ug of a 20-mer mutant IDH1 peptide in Montanide, given subcutaneously with topical imiquimod. Antigens for these TCRs are unknown. The sample was PBMCs, taken from a glioma patient whose treatment included an IDH1 peptide vaccine. The receptors were sampled from a man aged 40-49 years with glioma.

V is TRBV2 and J is TRBJ1-5, with a possible D match to TRBD1 (6 bases). The CDR3 totals 16 residues. Germline CDR1 reads SNHLY; CDR2 reads FYNNEI. The V gene lost 0 bases and the J gene lost 9 bases, with 18 bases spanning the gap. This CDR3 reads CASSEAPGAGGLPQHF. CDR3 DNA sequence: TGTGCCAGCAGTGAAGCGCCGGGGGCGGGGGGTCTGCCCCAGCATTTT.

This rearrangement joins TRBV5-6 to TRBJ1-1; 12 nucleotides agree with TRBD1. CDR3 length: 19 amino acids. Germline CDR1 and CDR2: SGHDT and YYEEEE. With 0 bases clipped from V and 5 bases from J, the junction kept 14 bases outside the gene matches. This CDR3 is CASSLAGWDRGRGGTEAFF. The CDR3 DNA reads TGTGCCAGCAGCTTGGCCGGGTGGGACAGGGGGCGCGGGGGGACTGAAGCTTTCTTT.

This clone was found a few times. The V call is TRBV9, the J call TRBJ1-1; D remains unclear. The germline CDR1 and CDR2 sequences are SGDLS and YYNGEE. This CDR3 region has 13 residues. The ends were cut back, 3 bases at V and 3 bases at J, with 9 bases in the middle. This CDR3 reads CASSGDHYTEAFF. CDR3 coding DNA: TGTGCCAGCAGCGGAGACCATTACACTGAAGCTTTCTTT.

The chain employs TRBV6-1 and TRBJ2-1; D is perhaps TRBD2 (5 bases). V shed 0 bases and J shed 6 bases, with 6 bases lying between them. CDR1 is MNHNS and CDR2 is SASEGT in the germline V gene. This CDR3 has 13 residues. The DNA for the CDR3 is TGTGCCAGCAGTGAAGCAGCGGTCAATGAGCAGTTCTTC. This translates into CASSEAAVNEQFF.

This chain connects TRBV7-9 to TRBJ2-3, with 8 nucleotides matching TRBD1. The CDR3 runs 18 residues. CDR1 is SEHNR and CDR2 is FQNEAQ in the germline V gene (reference sequence). After removal of 2 bases from V and 4 bases from J, the junction contained 14 bases not matched to a gene. As DNA, the CDR3 is TGTGCCAGCAGCTTAATGTCCTCTGGGACAGGCTGGGCAGATACGCAGTATTTT. Its protein product is CASSLMSSGTGWADTQYF.

The chain recombines TRBV4-3 with TRBJ1-6; D is unclear. Germline V gives CDR1 LGHNA, CDR2 YSLEER. V was pared by 0 bases and J by 11 bases, with 14 bases between. The CDR3 extends over 15 amino acids. The CDR3 region has the DNA TGCGCCAGCAGCCAAGATCGGAAAGGGAGGCCACCCCTCCACTTT. Residues: CASSQDRKGRPPLHF.

This chain connects TRBV14 to TRBJ2-6; TRBD1 aligns across 8 bases. From germline, CDR1 is SGHDN and CDR2 FVKESK. This CDR3 contains 20 residues. Germline trimming cut 4 bases from V and 1 base from J; bases unmatched to any gene: 15. The chain's CDR3 is CASSRNFGTGSISGANVLTF. The CDR3 DNA reads as TGTGCCAGCAGCCGAAACTTCGGGACAGGATCAATTTCTGGGGCCAACGTCCTGACTTTC.

The chain carries TRBV6-7 and TRBJ1-2; 8 bases are a match to TRBD1. TRBV6-7 is reported as an ORF; its role is uncertain. The junction had 3 bases not matched to a gene; V was cut back by 5 bases and J by 4 bases. The CDR3 runs 13 residues. The CDR3 loop reads CASSRQGSYGYTF. CDR3 sequence (DNA): TGTGCCAGCAGTCGACAGGGGAGCTATGGCTACACCTTC.

The J gene is TRBJ2-7, the V gene TRBV28; 9 positions agree with TRBD2. Germline loops: CDR1 MDHEN, CDR2 SYDVKM. This CDR3 spans 15 amino acids. V lost 4 bases, J lost 6 bases, and 10 bases stayed unmatched. The CDR3 DNA reads TGTGCCAGCAGTTCCCTAGCGGGGTACCTGGGCGAGCAGTACTTC. As protein: CASSSLAGYLGEQYF.

The chain uses TRBV2 and TRBJ1-5, with TRBD1 matching 10 bases. Germline V gene lookup returns CDR1 SNHLY and CDR2 FYNNEI. CDR3 length: 14 residues. V was pared by 6 bases and J by 7 bases, with 6 bases of the junction left unmatched. The CDR3 DNA follows: TGTGCCAGCAGCCCCGACAGGGGGCGCCAGCCCCAGCATTTT. Amino acid sequence: CASSPDRGRQPQHF.

The chain uses TRBV5-1 and TRBJ2-7; D is possibly TRBD1 (6 bases). CDR3 size: 13 residues. Germline V gene data show CDR1 as SGHRS and CDR2 as YFSETQ. V shed 2 bases and J shed 5 bases, with 11 bases lying between them. The CDR3 reads CASSFTGSDEQYF. CDR3 nucleotide sequence: TGCGCCAGCAGCTTCACAGGGTCGGACGAGCAGTACTTC.

Only one count was recorded for this clone. V and J are TRBV28 and TRBJ1-1, with D perhaps TRBD1 (5 bases). V was clipped by 6 bases and J by 1 base, with 18 bases between them. The CDR3 totals 16 residues. Germline V gene lookup returns CDR1 MDHEN and CDR2 SYDVKM. In DNA, the CDR3 is TGTGCCAGCAGGATTGGGGTTGTTGGGGGGAACACTGAAGCTTTCTTT. Amino acid sequence: CASRIGVVGGNTEAFF.

The chain links TRBV6-1 to TRBJ1-1; D remains ambiguous. With 0 bases removed from V and 8 bases from J, the gap between germline ends came to 10 bases. The CDR3 consists of 13 residues. Germline loops: CDR1 MNHNS, CDR2 SASEGT. CDR3 loop: CASSEAESLEAFF. The CDR3 bases are TGTGCCAGCAGTGAAGCCGAGTCTCTCGAAGCTTTCTTT.

V and J are TRBV7-2 and TRBJ1-3; D gene unclear. Germline assignment: CDR1 SGHTA and CDR2 FQGNSA. Trimming stripped 1 base from V and 8 bases from J, with 9 bases between. The CDR3 consists of 13 residues. Written as DNA, the CDR3 is TGTGCCAGCAGCTTAGGGTGGGGTGACACCATATATTTT. Amino acids: CASSLGWGDTIYF.

This clone was picked up a small number of times. The chain uses TRBV15 and TRBJ1-1; no clear D gene. Looked up from germline, CDR1 is LNHNV and CDR2 is YYDKDF (reference sequence). CDR3 size: 13 residues. Trimming pared 5 bases from V and 1 base from J, leaving 8 bases between. Here the CDR3 reads CATSYSKNTEAFF. In DNA, the CDR3 is TGTGCCACCAGCTATAGCAAGAACACTGAAGCTTTCTTT.

The genes are TRBV2 and TRBJ1-5, with D unclear. The CDR3 is 15 amino acids. The germline V gene encodes CDR1 SNHLY and CDR2 FYNNEI. V was trimmed by 4 bases and J by 3 bases, leaving 13 bases between them. CDR3 sequence: CASSGRGLDNQPQHF. DNA for the CDR3: TGTGCCAGCAGTGGCAGAGGACTTGACAATCAGCCCCAGCATTTT.

CDR3 in amino acids: CASSQRVETQYF. The CDR3, as DNA: TGTGCCAGCAGCCAGAGGGTAGAGACCCAGTACTTC. The chain carries TRBV14 and TRBJ2-5, with D possibly TRBD2 on 5 matching bases. The CDR3 is 12 residues long. Germline V gene sequence: CDR1 SGHDN, CDR2 FVKESK. V lost 3 bases and J 4 bases, leaving 6 bases between the germline ends.

The rearrangement joins TRBV15 to TRBJ2-1, with 11 positions matching TRBD1. J was trimmed by 6 bases and V by 6 bases; bases with no gene match: 7. The length of the CDR3 is 15 residues. Germline CDR1 LNHNV, CDR2 YYDKDF (reference sequence). The CDR3 reads CATSFPGQGGNEQFF. In DNA, the CDR3 is TGTGCCACCAGTTTTCCGGGACAGGGGGGCAATGAGCAGTTCTTC.

This clone was detected only once. This chain connects TRBV4-2 to TRBJ2-6, with D possibly TRBD2 on 6 matching bases. Germline CDR1 and CDR2: LGHNA and YNFKEQ. The V gene lost 2 bases and the J gene lost 2 bases, with 7 bases spanning the gap. The CDR3 has 15 amino acids. For the CDR3, the DNA is TGTGCCAGCAGCCAACGGGAGCCTGGGGCCAACGTCCTGACTTTC. Translating gives CASSQREPGANVLTF.

This chain connects TRBV5-1 to TRBJ1-2; 8 bases fit TRBD1. Trimming at V came to 0 bases and at J to 5 bases, leaving 6 bases not matched to a gene. Germline V gives CDR1 SGHRS, CDR2 YFSETQ. The CDR3 loop spans 15 amino acids. The CDR3 is CASSLVGQGEYGYTF. Here the CDR3 DNA reads TGCGCCAGCAGCTTGGTAGGACAGGGAGAATATGGCTACACCTTC.

The rearrangement joins TRBV11-2 to TRBJ2-1; no reliable D call. The CDR3 length is 13 residues. With 3 bases removed from V and 5 bases from J, the gap between germline ends came to 8 bases. Germline V gene sequence: CDR1 SGHAT, CDR2 FQNNGV. The CDR3, as DNA: TGTGCCAGCAGCTTTTCCCGGAACAATGAGCAGTTCTTC. Residues: CASSFSRNNEQFF.

This clone was counted only a few times. Here the CDR3 reads CAWSWDGLNTEAFF. The CDR3 DNA reads as TGTGCCTGGAGCTGGGACGGGTTGAACACTGAAGCTTTCTTT. The rearrangement links TRBV30 to TRBJ1-1, with a possible D match to TRBD1 (5 bases). The length of the CDR3 is 14 residues. The germline V gene encodes CDR1 GTSNPN and CDR2 SVGIG (reference sequence). V was pared by 3 bases and J by 0 bases, with 11 bases between.